What follows are 7 T cell receptor beta chains derived from one specimen sequenced in a study of T cell repertoires in cytomegalovirus infection. TCRdb reanalysed the reads using MiXCR and keeps one entry per CDR3 protein. This sample has approximately 6,100 distinct CDR3 sequences, with around 59% found just once. Their target antigens are unknown. Sequencing was done on a sample of PBMCs, sequenced either directly or after in vitro stimulation (not recorded which). These receptors came from a human donor in good health (CMV status not recorded). Some clones in this sample may be carry-over from other donors' samples.

V and J are TRBV13 and TRBJ2-3; D is perhaps TRBD2 (6 bases). Germline lookup yields CDR1 PRHDT and CDR2 FYEKMQ (reference sequence). The V end lost 3 bases, the J end lost 2 bases, and 15 bases lay between the germline ends. The CDR3 contains 16 residues. CDR3 in amino acids: CASSLRRGPVTDTQYF. CDR3 nucleotides: TGTGCCAGCAGCTTGCGGCGGGGTCCCGTCACAGATACGCAGTATTTT.

This clonotype turned up a few times. This chain uses TRBV10-3 with TRBJ1-2, with D hard to call. The CDR3 is 14 residues long. Germline V gives CDR1 ENHRY, CDR2 SYGVKD. V lost 5 bases to trimming and J lost 5 bases, with 15 bases between them. The CDR3 nucleotides are TGTGCCATCAGTCCTGCGGAGGGATCTTATGGCTACACCTTC. Its protein is CAISPAEGSYGYTF.

The table lists this clonotype with many counts. The chain uses TRBV27 and TRBJ1-1; unclear D gene. V was clipped by 1 base and J by 8 bases, with 14 bases between them. From germline, CDR1 is MNHEY and CDR2 SMNVEV (reference sequence). CDR3 length: 14 residues. The CDR3 sequence: CASSLWAKATEAFF. CDR3 nucleotide sequence: TGTGCCAGCAGTTTATGGGCCAAGGCCACAGAAGCTTTCTTT.

This chain uses TRBV7-2 with TRBJ2-1; 12 positions match TRBD2. CDR3 size: 16 residues. V was clipped by 5 bases and J by 9 bases; unmatched bases: 11. Germline V gene lookup returns CDR1 SGHTA and CDR2 FQGNSA. Written as DNA, the CDR3 is TGTGCCAGCAGCGGTTTGAGTACTAGCGGGAGGAGTGAGCAGTTCTTC. Its translation: CASSGLSTSGRSEQFF.

Turning to this clonotype: This may stem from a read error, because a much larger clone lies one nucleotide away. This rearrangement joins TRBV7-8 to TRBJ2-7, with a possible D match to TRBD1 (6 bases). Germline-derived CDR1 and CDR2 are SGHVS and FQNEAQ. The CDR3 length is 14 residues. V gave up 9 bases and J gave up 5 bases, with 20 bases separating them. The CDR3 region has the DNA TGTGCCAGAGGATGGGACACCCTTGGCGACGAGCAGTACTTC. It specifies CARGWDTLGDEQYF.

The V call is TRBV7-2, the J call TRBJ1-5; possibly TRBD1 for D (6 bases). Trimming took off 1 base at V and 8 bases at J, with 15 bases between the two ends. CDR3 size: 15 residues. Looked up from germline, CDR1 is SGHTA and CDR2 is FQGNSA. In DNA, the CDR3 is TGTGCCAGCAGCTTAGTTGGGGGTAAGGGGGAGCCCCAGCATTTT. This gives the protein CASSLVGGKGEPQHF.

The chain carries TRBV7-2 and TRBJ2-7; perhaps TRBD2 as D (6 bases). This CDR3 has 13 residues. Trimming shortened V by 5 bases and J by 7 bases, and 15 bases separated the two germline ends. Germline V lookup: CDR1 SGHTA, CDR2 FQGNSA. For the CDR3, the DNA is TGTGCCAGCAGCGCGGAGGGCGGACAAGAGCAGTACTTC. It translates to CASSAEGGQEQYF.